This is a list of T cell receptor beta chains from one sample in a study of T cell responses to AZD1222 COVID-19 vaccine. Sequencing was performed with immunoSEQ multiplex PCR; in TCRdb, only in-frame clones are kept and a portion is missing. The sample lists 120,000 to 150,000 clones, approximately 90% seen once, with around 2.8% in the top ten. Sample: peripheral blood, taken on day 0 of MenACWY control vaccination. The receptors derive from an adult in good health. The CDR3 runs from the conserved cysteine through the conserved F or W. Fields, in order: V gene, J gene, D gene, clone size, CDR3 DNA, CDR3 protein. The D gene is left open where the match is weak. Clone sizes are given selectively: once, few, many, or a class where the clone is expanded.

V: TRBV7-2
J: TRBJ1-4
D: NA
size: NA
DNA: TGTGCCAGCAGCCCAGGGGACCTTCCTTATGGAAAACTGTTTTTT
CDR3: CASSPGDLPYGKLFF

V: TRBV6-2/TRBV6-3
J: TRBJ1-1
D: TRBD1
size: NA
DNA: TGTGCCAGCAGTTACCTACCGACAGGGAGCGGGCCTTTCTTT
CDR3: CASSYLPTGSGPFF

V: TRBV2
J: TRBJ2-3
D: TRBD2
size: once
DNA: TGTGCCAGCTTGGATCCGGGACTAGCTGGAGATACGCAGTATTTT
CDR3: CASLDPGLAGDTQYF

V: TRBV18
J: TRBJ2-7
D: NA
size: NA
DNA: TGTGCCAGCTCACCACGGGCCAGGAGCTCCTACGAGCAGTACTTC
CDR3: CASSPRARSSYEQYF

V: TRBV18
J: TRBJ1-5
D: NA
size: NA
DNA: TGTGCCAGCTCACGAGCGGAGAACAATCAGCCCCAGCATTTT
CDR3: CASSRAENNQPQHF

V: TRBV15
J: TRBJ2-2
D: NA
size: NA
DNA: TGTGCCACCAGCAGAGAGCGGTTACTCACCGGGGAGCTGTTTTTT
CDR3: CATSRERLLTGELFF

V: TRBV30
J: TRBJ1-1
D: TRBD1
size: NA
DNA: TGTGCCTGGAGTTTCTACCGCCCCGGGACAGCGAACACTGAAGCTTTCTTT
CDR3: CAWSFYRPGTANTEAFF

V: TRBV6-4
J: TRBJ2-3
D: NA
size: NA
DNA: TGTGCCAGCAGTGACGGGACTAGCACAGATACGCAGTATTTT
CDR3: CASSDGTSTDTQYF

V: TRBV19
J: TRBJ1-5
D: NA
size: NA
DNA: TGTGCCACCACGCAGGGGTATAGCAATCAGCCCCAGCATTTT
CDR3: CATTQGYSNQPQHF

V: TRBV7-9
J: TRBJ2-7
D: TRBD2
size: once
DNA: TGTGCCAGCAGCTTAGGGGCTAGCGGGGGCCCTTCCTACGAGCAGTACTTC
CDR3: CASSLGASGGPSYEQYF

V: TRBV28
J: TRBJ2-2
D: TRBD1
size: NA
DNA: TGTGCCAGCAGTCTCCGGGACAGGGCGCCCGGGGAGCTGTTTTTT
CDR3: CASSLRDRAPGELFF

V: TRBV14
J: TRBJ2-1
D: TRBD2
size: NA
DNA: TGTGCCAGCAGCCAGGGGATCGCGGGACTAGCAGTAAATGAGCAGTTCTTC
CDR3: CASSQGIAGLAVNEQFF

V: TRBV12-3/TRBV12-4
J: TRBJ2-5
D: NA
size: NA
DNA: TGTGCCAGCAGTCTAACATGGCAAGAGACCCAGTACTTC
CDR3: CASSLTWQETQYF

V: TRBV9
J: TRBJ1-5
D: TRBD1
size: NA
DNA: TGTGCCAGCAGCGTGACAGGGGATAGCAATCAGCCCCAGCATTTT
CDR3: CASSVTGDSNQPQHF

V: TRBV7-2
J: TRBJ1-4
D: NA
size: NA
DNA: TGTGCCAGCAGCTTAGATGCGGGTTTTCCTGAAAAACTGTTTTTT
CDR3: CASSLDAGFPEKLFF

V: TRBV15
J: TRBJ2-7
D: NA
size: NA
DNA: TGTGCCACCAGCATTTCCAGGGACGAGCAGTACTTC
CDR3: CATSISRDEQYF

V: TRBV3-1/TRBV3-2
J: TRBJ2-3
D: TRBD2
size: NA
DNA: TGTGCCAGCAGCCAACTTGGCGGGAGCGCAGATACGCAGTATTTT
CDR3: CASSQLGGSADTQYF

V: TRBV21-1
J: TRBJ1-5
D: NA
size: NA
DNA: TGTGCCAGCGGACCCGACAGGGACAAAGGCAATCAGCCCCAGCATTTT
CDR3: CASGPDRDKGNQPQHF

V: TRBV7-9
J: TRBJ1-6
D: NA
size: NA
DNA: TGTGCCAGCAGCCCGATGGGAGGAACCGGTTCACCCCTCCACTTT
CDR3: CASSPMGGTGSPLHF

V: TRBV7-2
J: TRBJ2-1
D: TRBD2
size: NA
DNA: TGTGCCAGCAGCCCCTGGGAGGGGAGCTACAATGAGCAGTTCTTC
CDR3: CASSPWEGSYNEQFF

V: TRBV20-1
J: TRBJ1-2
D: NA
size: NA
DNA: TGCAGTGCTGCCGACAGGTACGGCTACACCTTC
CDR3: CSAADRYGYTF

V: TRBV14
J: TRBJ1-5
D: NA
size: once
DNA: TGTGCCAGCAGCCAATCCGGGCGGGGTCAGCCCCAGCATTTT
CDR3: CASSQSGRGQPQHF

V: TRBV12-3/TRBV12-4
J: TRBJ2-1
D: NA
size: NA
DNA: TGTGCCAGCAGTTTCATACCATACAATGAGCAGTTCTTC
CDR3: CASSFIPYNEQFF

V: TRBV6-1
J: TRBJ2-5
D: NA
size: NA
DNA: TGTGCCAGCAGTGACATCCCGGGGCAAGAGACCCAGTACTTC
CDR3: CASSDIPGQETQYF

V: TRBV30
J: TRBJ1-2
D: NA
size: NA
DNA: TGTGCCTGGAGTGTACGAGGGTTCAGGGGCTACACCTTC
CDR3: CAWSVRGFRGYTF

V: TRBV6-6
J: TRBJ1-5
D: NA
size: NA
DNA: TGTGCCAGCAACTCGGGCCCCAGGCAGCCCCAGCATTTT
CDR3: CASNSGPRQPQHF

V: TRBV24-1
J: TRBJ1-2
D: NA
size: once
DNA: TGTGCCACCAGTGACACACCTAACTATGGCTACACCTTC
CDR3: CATSDTPNYGYTF

V: TRBV19
J: TRBJ1-5
D: NA
size: few
DNA: TGTGCCAGTAGTATAGGGGCAGGGAGGATCAATCAGCCCCAGCATTTT
CDR3: CASSIGAGRINQPQHF

V: TRBV9
J: TRBJ2-3
D: TRBD1
size: NA
DNA: TGTGCCAGCAGCCCCTCGACAGGGAGAACTCTAGATACGCAGTATTTT
CDR3: CASSPSTGRTLDTQYF

V: TRBV4-2
J: TRBJ1-5
D: NA
size: once
DNA: TGTGCCAGCAGCCAAGGACGCCGAGGGGATCAGCCCCAGCATTTT
CDR3: CASSQGRRGDQPQHF

V: TRBV18
J: TRBJ1-4
D: NA
size: NA
DNA: TGTGCCAGCTCACCCCAGGGCCCCGAGGGAAAACTGTTTTTT
CDR3: CASSPQGPEGKLFF

V: TRBV3-1/TRBV3-2
J: TRBJ1-5
D: TRBD1
size: NA
DNA: TGTGCCAGCAGCCAACGGGGGACAGGGGGGGATCAGCCCCAGCATTTT
CDR3: CASSQRGTGGDQPQHF

V: TRBV7-9
J: TRBJ2-7
D: TRBD1
size: NA
DNA: TGTGCCAGCAGCTTAGACAGGGGATTCTACGAGCAGTACTTC
CDR3: CASSLDRGFYEQYF

V: TRBV10-3
J: TRBJ1-4
D: NA
size: NA
DNA: TGTGCCATCAGTGAGCAAGTGGGCGAAACTAATGAAAAACTGTTTTTT
CDR3: CAISEQVGETNEKLFF

V: TRBV4-1
J: TRBJ1-2
D: NA
size: NA
DNA: TGCGCCAGCAGCCAAGACCAGAGGGGACACTATGGCTACACCTTC
CDR3: CASSQDQRGHYGYTF

V: TRBV2
J: TRBJ1-2
D: NA
size: NA
DNA: TGTGCCAGCAGTGTGCAGACTAACTATGGCTACACCTTC
CDR3: CASSVQTNYGYTF

V: TRBV30
J: TRBJ1-4
D: NA
size: NA
DNA: TGTGCCTGGAGTGTTAATCATGAAAAACTGTTTTTT
CDR3: CAWSVNHEKLFF

V: TRBV25-1
J: TRBJ2-1
D: TRBD2
size: once
DNA: TGTGCCAGCAGGCTAGCGGGGTACAATGAGCAGTTCTTC
CDR3: CASRLAGYNEQFF

V: TRBV20-1
J: TRBJ1-5
D: NA
size: few
DNA: TGCAGTGCTAGTGAAAGCAATCAGCCCCAGCATTTT
CDR3: CSASESNQPQHF

V: TRBV12-3/TRBV12-4
J: TRBJ1-6
D: NA
size: once
DNA: TGTGCCAGCAGCTACAGATTAGATTCACCCCTCCACTTT
CDR3: CASSYRLDSPLHF

V: TRBV3-1/TRBV3-2
J: TRBJ1-1
D: TRBD1
size: NA
DNA: TGTGCCAGCAGCCGGGGACAGTCGGAGAACACTGAAGCTTTCTTT
CDR3: CASSRGQSENTEAFF

V: TRBV5-4
J: TRBJ1-2
D: NA
size: once
DNA: TGTGCCAGCAGCTCAACCCGGGACGAAGACTATGGCTACACCTTC
CDR3: CASSSTRDEDYGYTF

V: TRBV7-9
J: TRBJ2-7
D: TRBD1
size: NA
DNA: TGTGCCAGCAGCTTAGTCTCCGGGACAGGGACCTACGAGCAGTACTTC
CDR3: CASSLVSGTGTYEQYF

V: TRBV6-1
J: TRBJ1-2
D: TRBD1
size: once
DNA: TGTGCCAGCAGTGACAGGGGGCGCGGCTACACCTTC
CDR3: CASSDRGRGYTF

V: TRBV7-6
J: TRBJ1-3
D: NA
size: NA
DNA: TGTGCCAGCAGCTTAGTCCCGGGCCTGCGGTCTGGAAACACCATATATTTT
CDR3: CASSLVPGLRSGNTIYF

V: TRBV7-3
J: TRBJ1-3
D: NA
size: NA
DNA: TGTGCCAGCAGCAGCGGAGGAAGAGGAAACACCATATATTTT
CDR3: CASSSGGRGNTIYF

V: TRBV11-3
J: TRBJ1-1
D: TRBD1
size: NA
DNA: TGTGCCAGCAGCGAGGGACAGGGGGCGCGAAGACCTATGAACACTGAAGCTTTCTTT
CDR3: CASSEGQGARRPMNTEAFF

V: TRBV2
J: TRBJ2-1
D: TRBD2
size: NA
DNA: TGTGCCAGCAGTTTTCTAGCGGGAGGGCCAAACAATGAGCAGTTCTTC
CDR3: CASSFLAGGPNNEQFF

V: TRBV19
J: TRBJ2-1
D: NA
size: NA
DNA: TGTGCCAGTAGTAATAAGGGGCGCTCCTACAATGAGCAGTTCTTC
CDR3: CASSNKGRSYNEQFF

V: TRBV5-1
J: TRBJ2-5
D: TRBD2
size: NA
DNA: TGCGCCAGCAGCTTATCGGGGGGGCAAGAGACCCAGTACTTC
CDR3: CASSLSGGQETQYF

V: TRBV5-6
J: TRBJ2-7
D: NA
size: NA
DNA: TGTGCCAGCAGCTTGGCGCAGGAGCAGTACTTC
CDR3: CASSLAQEQYF

V: TRBV10-3
J: TRBJ1-4
D: NA
size: NA
DNA: TGTGCCATCAGTGAAAGGGGCTGGGAAAAACTGTTTTTT
CDR3: CAISERGWEKLFF

V: TRBV9
J: TRBJ1-6
D: NA
size: NA
DNA: TGTGCCAGCAGCGTCGTAGCCGGGGGAATGATAGATAATTCACCCCTCCACTTT
CDR3: CASSVVAGGMIDNSPLHF